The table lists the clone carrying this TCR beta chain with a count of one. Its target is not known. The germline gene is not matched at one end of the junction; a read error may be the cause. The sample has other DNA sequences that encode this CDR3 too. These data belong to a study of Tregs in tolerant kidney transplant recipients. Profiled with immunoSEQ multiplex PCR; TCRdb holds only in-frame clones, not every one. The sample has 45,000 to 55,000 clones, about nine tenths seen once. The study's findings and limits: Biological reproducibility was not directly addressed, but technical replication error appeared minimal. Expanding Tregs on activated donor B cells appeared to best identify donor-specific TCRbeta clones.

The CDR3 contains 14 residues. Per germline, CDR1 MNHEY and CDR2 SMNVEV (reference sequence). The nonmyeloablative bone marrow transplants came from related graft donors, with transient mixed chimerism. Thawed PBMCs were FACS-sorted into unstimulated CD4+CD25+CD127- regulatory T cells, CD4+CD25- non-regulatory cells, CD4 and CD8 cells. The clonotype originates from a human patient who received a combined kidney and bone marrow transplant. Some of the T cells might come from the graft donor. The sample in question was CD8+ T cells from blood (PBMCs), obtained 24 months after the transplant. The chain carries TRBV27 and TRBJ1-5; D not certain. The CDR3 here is CASSLSAGNQPQHF. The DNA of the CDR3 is TGTGCCAGCAGTTTATCGGCGGGGAATCAGCCTCAGCATTTT.